Each of the 15 T cell receptor beta chains below was sequenced from the same sample in a study of T cell responses to AZD1222 COVID-19 vaccine. TCRdb's table, derived via immunoSEQ multiplex PCR, lists solely in-frame clones and lacks some. Among 75,000 to 100,000 clones listed, roughly nine tenths were seen once. Sequencing was performed on peripheral blood, taken on day 0 of AZD1222 vaccination. The source is an adult in good health.

In DNA form, the CDR3 reads TGCGCCAGCAGCTTTAGCGTTGAGCAGTTCTTC. Amino acid sequence: CASSFSVEQFF. V and J are TRBV5-1 and TRBJ2-1, with D possibly TRBD2 on 5 matching bases. The V end was cut by 2 bases, the J end by 9 bases, with 6 bases between. Germline V gene sequence: CDR1 SGHRS, CDR2 YFSETQ. This CDR3 is 11 amino acids long.

The gene calls are TRBV13 and TRBJ2-1, with 12 bases matching TRBD2. The V gene end was trimmed by 6 bases and the J gene end by 8 bases; junction bases not matched to a gene: 11. The CDR3 is 16 amino acids. Germline loops: CDR1 PRHDT, CDR2 FYEKMQ (reference sequence). The CDR3 protein is CASRYQLAGGKYEQFF. Here the CDR3 DNA reads TGTGCCAGCAGATACCAACTAGCGGGGGGTAAATATGAGCAGTTCTTC.

This chain joins TRBV19 and TRBJ1-1; D is ambiguous. Germline CDR1 is LNHDA and CDR2 is SQIVND (reference sequence). V lost 3 bases to trimming and J lost 2 bases, with 10 bases between them. This CDR3 contains 14 residues. This CDR3 is CASSIGQLNTEAFF. CDR3 bases: TGTGCCAGTAGTATCGGGCAACTAAACACTGAAGCTTTCTTT.

This chain joins TRBV11-2 and TRBJ1-1, with TRBD1 matching 9 bases. Germline CDR1 is SGHAT and CDR2 is FQNNGV. V shed 0 bases and J 5 bases; nucleotides not matched to a gene: 4. This CDR3 spans 15 amino acids. CDR3 protein: CASSLEGQGGTEAFF. The CDR3 nucleotides are TGTGCCAGCAGCTTAGAGGGACAGGGAGGGACTGAAGCTTTCTTT.

The chain employs TRBV9 and TRBJ1-3; TRBD1 matches 7 bases. The CDR3 length is 15 residues. V was clipped by 0 bases and J by 1 base; unmatched bases: 1. From germline, CDR1 is SGDLS and CDR2 YYNGEE. In DNA, the CDR3 is TGTGCCAGCAGCGTAGCACAGGGGTCTGGAAACACCATATATTTT. This encodes CASSVAQGSGNTIYF. Full variable domain (outside the CDR3, taken from reference TRBV9 and TRBJ1-3): DSGVTQTPKHLITATGQRVTLRCSPRSGDLSVYWYQQSLDQGLQFLIQYYNGEERAKGNILERFSAQQFPDLHSELNLSSLELGDSALYFCASSVAQGSGNTIYFGEGSWLTVV.

V is TRBV4-2 and J is TRBJ1-6; weak D call: TRBD1 (5 bases). V was cut by 0 bases and J by 5 bases, with 8 bases left in between. The germline V gene has CDR1 LGHNA and CDR2 YNFKEQ. This CDR3 is built from 15 residues. CDR3 protein: CASSQDYRNNSPLHF. The CDR3 region has the DNA TGTGCCAGCAGCCAAGATTACAGGAATAATTCACCCCTCCACTTT.

CDR3: CASSQDLYLGDRVGETQYF. The CDR3 nucleotides are TGTGCCAGCAGCCAAGATCTTTATTTAGGGGACAGGGTAGGCGAGACCCAGTACTTC. This chain links TRBV3-1 (or the pseudogene TRBV3-2) with TRBJ2-5; 9 nucleotides match TRBD1. The CDR3 has 19 amino acids. The germline V gene has CDR1 LGHDT and CDR2 YNNKEL (reference sequence). V lost 0 bases, J lost 5 bases, and 16 bases stayed unmatched.

This sequence joins TRBV29-1 and TRBJ2-1, with unresolved D. V lost 6 bases and J lost 7, with 7 bases in between. The CDR3 extends over 10 amino acids. Germline-derived CDR1 and CDR2 are SQVTM and ANQGSEA. CDR3 residues: CSVVANEQFF. In DNA, the CDR3 is TGCAGCGTCGTCGCAAATGAGCAGTTCTTC.

The CDR3, as DNA: TGTGCCAGCACTCAAGCGGCTCGCTCGGAAGCTTTCTTT. Its protein product is CASTQAARSEAFF. V and J are TRBV25-1 and TRBJ1-1; no definite D call. There are 13 residues in the CDR3. From germline, CDR1 is MGHDK and CDR2 SYGVNS. Trimming stripped 7 bases from V and 8 bases from J, with 17 bases between.

The CDR3 loop is CASSLVQYSYNEQFF. CDR3 in DNA: TGTGCCAGCAGCTTGGTGCAGTATTCCTACAATGAGCAGTTCTTC. The V and J genes are TRBV5-6 and TRBJ2-1; D is uncertain. Germline V gene sequence: CDR1 SGHDT, CDR2 YYEEEE. The V end lost 0 bases, the J end lost 1 base, and 8 bases lay between the germline ends. The CDR3 is made up of 15 amino acids.

This clone showed up just a few times. CDR3 region: CASAPGAGRSYEQYF. The CDR3 DNA is TGCGCCAGCGCCCCCGGGGCGGGGCGCTCCTACGAGCAGTACTTC. The V gene is TRBV4-3, the J gene TRBJ2-7; weak D call: TRBD2 (6 bases). Trimming removed 8 bases from V and 0 bases from J, with 17 bases in between. The germline gives CDR1 LGHNA, CDR2 YSLEER. CDR3 length: 15 residues.

The J gene is TRBJ1-3, the V gene TRBV19; tentatively, D is TRBD1 (5 bases). The V end was cut by 4 bases, the J end by 2 bases, with 9 bases between. The CDR3 spans 14 residues. Germline-derived CDR1 and CDR2 are LNHDA and SQIVND (reference sequence). In nucleotides, the CDR3 is TGTGCCAGTAGTACCGGGACTACTGGAAACACCATATATTTT. This gives the protein CASSTGTTGNTIYF.

The chain is built from TRBV29-1 and TRBJ1-2; D gene unclear. Trimming shortened V by 7 bases and J by 7 bases, and 25 bases separated the two germline ends. CDR1 SQVTM and CDR2 ANQGSEA come from the germline V gene. CDR3 length equals 15 residues. The CDR3 bases are TGCAGCGCAGAGTGGCCGGATTTAATTACCGGTGGCTACACCTTC. It specifies CSAEWPDLITGGYTF.

This clone came up once. The chain has TRBV28 and TRBJ1-5; 7 bases line up with TRBD1. V gave up 3 bases and J gave up 3 bases; unmatched junction bases: 8. Per germline, CDR1 MDHEN and CDR2 SYDVKM. This CDR3 is 16 amino acids long. DNA for the CDR3: TGTGCCAGCAGTTTTATACGACAGGGCCACAATCAGCCCCAGCATTTT. Its protein product is CASSFIRQGHNQPQHF. The entire variable domain, with the rest obtained from reference TRBV28 and TRBJ1-5, is as follows: DVKVTQSSRYLVKRTGEKVFLECVQDMDHENMFWYRQDPGLGLRLIYFSYDVKMKEKGDIPEGYSVSREKKERFSLILESASTNQTSMYLCASSFIRQGHNQPQHFGDGTRLSIL.

This clone is a singleton in its sample. This sequence joins TRBV12-3 or TRBV12-4 and TRBJ1-1, with D hard to call. The CDR3 totals 12 residues. Deletions cut 6 bases from V and 7 bases from J, with 12 bases between. This chain's CDR3 is CASSRTSGEAFF. The CDR3 coding sequence is TGTGCCAGCAGCAGGACCTCAGGTGAAGCTTTCTTT.